A single sample is the source of the 9 T cell receptor beta chains below, sequenced in a study of OX40 agonist ivuxolimab in advanced cancers. Libraries were prepared through the immunoSEQ multiplex PCR assay. This immuneACCESS table, as held by TCRdb, lists in-frame sequences with V and J called but not all clones. Of the missing ones, under half trace to an unresolved V gene in checked studies; the others have no known cause. The table for this sample lists tens of thousands of clones; 84% of them were counted only once. Together, the top ten hold around 0.7% of the sample. The source was CD4+ or CD8+ T cells sorted from blood, collected in a trial of the OX40 agonist ivuxolimab. These receptors originate from an adult with an advanced solid tumor such as melanoma, head and neck, liver or kidney cancer.

This clone was found a few times. The CDR3: CASSLGRDTRYGYTF. DNA for the CDR3: TGTGCCAGCAGCTTGGGCCGGGACACTCGCTATGGCTACACCTTC. The chain is built from TRBV5-4 and TRBJ1-2; TRBD1 might be the D (6 bases). The CDR3 consists of 15 residues. The V gene lost 0 bases and the J gene lost 4 bases, with 13 bases spanning the gap. Germline assignment: CDR1 SGHNT and CDR2 YYREEE (reference sequence).

This clone turned up a few times. The chain links TRBV2 to TRBJ1-1; TRBD1 matches at 7 bases. CDR1 and CDR2 (germline): SNHLY, FYNNEI. CDR3 size: 14 residues. The trim removed 3 bases at V and 4 bases at J, leaving 5 bases unmatched. CDR3 nucleotides: TGTGCCAGCAGTGAGCAGGGGGATGTCACTGAAGCTTTCTTT. This encodes CASSEQGDVTEAFF.

The CDR3 loop is CASSSWTGAGELFF. The CDR3 DNA follows: TGTGCCAGCAGCTCTTGGACAGGGGCCGGGGAGCTGTTTTTT. The rearrangement joins TRBV6-5 to TRBJ2-2; 9 nucleotides match TRBD1. V shed 6 bases, J shed 6 bases, and the junction held 5 bases outside the gene matches. The CDR3 runs 14 residues. Germline V gene lookup returns CDR1 MNHEY and CDR2 SVGAGI.

The chain combines TRBV7-2 with TRBJ2-7, with a weak D call TRBD2 (5 bases). The CDR3 has 13 amino acids. The V gene's germline CDR1 is SGHTA and CDR2 FQGNSA. The ends were cut back, 4 bases at V and 5 bases at J, with 12 bases in the middle. CDR3 sequence reads: CASSSGRGNEQYF. The CDR3 bases are TGTGCCAGCAGCTCGGGCCGAGGGAACGAGCAGTACTTC.

The chain employs TRBV28 and TRBJ2-1; D uncertain. Germline V lookup: CDR1 MDHEN, CDR2 SYDVKM. The V end lost 2 bases, the J end lost 4 bases, and 3 bases lay between the germline ends. This CDR3 has 12 amino acids. This CDR3 reads CASSLGYNEQFF. The CDR3 DNA is TGTGCCAGCAGTTTAGGTTACAATGAGCAGTTCTTC.

The chain is built from TRBV5-1 and TRBJ1-1; D unclear. Trimming took 1 base from V and 2 from J, leaving 12 bases between them. Germline CDR1 and CDR2: SGHRS and YFSETQ. CDR3 length: 15 amino acids. The CDR3 reads CASSLLGISNTEAFF. CDR3 nucleotides: TGCGCCAGCAGCTTGCTGGGGATAAGCAACACTGAAGCTTTCTTT. Together with reference TRBV5-1 and TRBJ1-1, the CDR3 gives the full variable domain: KAGVTQTPRYLIKTRGQQVTLSCSPISGHRSVSWYQQTPGQGLQFLFEYFSETQRNKGNFPGRFSGRQFSNSRSEMNVSTLELGDSALYLCASSLLGISNTEAFFGQGTRLTVV.

This chain uses TRBV5-4 with TRBJ2-1; the match to TRBD1 covers 8 bases. The length of the CDR3 is 14 residues. The ends lost 3 bases at V and 9 bases at J; junction bases unmatched: 8. Germline CDR1 SGHNT, CDR2 YYREEE (reference sequence). CDR3 loop: CASSSDRVGGEQFF. The CDR3 nucleotides are TGTGCCAGCAGCTCGGACAGGGTTGGGGGTGAGCAGTTCTTC.

The rearrangement links TRBV19 to TRBJ1-3, with D possibly matching TRBD1 (5 bases). This CDR3 is built from 16 residues. Trimming took off 7 bases at V and 0 bases at J, with 16 bases between the two ends. Germline V gene data show CDR1 as LNHDA and CDR2 as SQIVND (reference sequence). The CDR3 is CASKRVGTVSGNTIYF. In DNA form, the CDR3 reads TGTGCCAGTAAACGGGTCGGGACTGTCTCTGGAAACACCATATATTTT.

The chain carries TRBV12-5 and TRBJ2-2, with 7 bases aligning to TRBD1. With 8 bases clipped from V and 3 bases from J, the junction kept 6 bases outside the gene matches. Germline CDR1 is LGHNT and CDR2 is FRNRAP. The CDR3 extends over 14 amino acids. CDR3 coding DNA: TGTGCTAGTCGGACAGGACGGGACACCGGGGAGCTGTTTTTT. Its protein product is CASRTGRDTGELFF.